This entry describes one T cell receptor (beta chain). What antigen it recognizes has not been identified. Base qualities are not recorded, but no much larger clone differs from it by a single base. This sample stems from a study of T cell responses to AZD1222 COVID-19 vaccine (dated by TCRdb to the early 2020s). Looking at the study overall: TCR sequencing covered fewer than 250 trial participants: 207 given two doses of AZD1222 and about 26 given two doses of MenACWY control vaccine. Trial participants were enrolled by age into subgroups of 18-55, 56-69 and 70-plus years, and 148, 28 and 57 TCR-sequenced participants, respectively, were included in these subgroups.

Beyond this particular receptor, the publication reports: Because no day 14 peak-response samples were available, repertoires were characterized only after the peak T cell response. Conclusions about previously exposed vaccinees are limited, since just 5 or 6 AZD1222 recipients were seropositive for SARS-CoV-2 at baseline. CD4 TCRs associated with the vaccine covered the entire spike protein, and the dominant responses were in regions 160-218 and 743-854. Epitopes outside the regions mutated in the B.1.351 and B.1.1.7 variants were reportedly recognized by nearly half of the unique spike-specific TCRs. Participants were mostly white British, with more females than males. The authors suggested clonal diversity may have been underestimated. A significant rise in spike-specific TCR breadth and depth was observed after two AZD1222 doses relative to day 0 and relative to MenACWY recipients. The 56-69-year group was small, and its depth increase did not reach significance, likely because of low power.

Reading from cysteine to phenylalanine, the CDR3 counts 14 amino acids. Only the CDR3 part of the read is kept: 42 bases, read in frame from the first base. V loses 8 bases at its end and J loses 3 bases; junction bases beyond the gene matches: 7. From the germline V gene, CDR1 is MNHEY and CDR2 is SVGAGI. Read against the paper, the sample's time point label means: about 28 days (+/-7) after the second vaccine dose. Because spike-specific TCR depth and breadth did not differ between the two schedules, AZD1222 recipients who got a second dose at roughly 4 weeks were pooled with those who got a second dose at roughly 12 weeks. Vaccinee samples were obtained from the UK trials COV001 and COV002, which included a single-blind randomized controlled phase 2/3 trial of AZD1222 (ChAdOx1 nCoV-19) in healthy adults. For TCRbeta chain sequencing, PBMC samples were collected from trial participants at day 0 and at day 28 after the second dose.

The CDR3 regions of human TCRbeta chains were analyzed by immunosequencing. The study's processing was this. TCRs in the repertoires were matched against a reference library of SARS-CoV-2-specific TCRs that had been generated with the MIRA antigen-specificity platform. Breadth meant the fraction of unique TCRs that were SARS-CoV-2-associated, whereas depth meant the fraction of total T cells that were SARS-CoV-2-associated. Each spike-specific TCR was assigned to its reactive spike region and to a CD4 or CD8 class using the MIRA data. Log10-transformed breadth and depth values were compared by one-way ANOVA with Sidak's multiple comparisons tests. TCRdb re-hosts the immuneACCESS table, in-frame sequences only. Its copies lack some clones; in the studies checked, an unresolved V gene accounts for under half of them, and the cause for the rest is not known. D and trimming come from the DNA, and the V and J calls and clone size come from that table. For this sample the table gives roughly 140,000 clones, of which more than 75% were detected only once. Just over 9% of the sample is in the top ten clones.

Here the sequenced sample was peripheral blood, taken 28 days after the second AZD1222 dose. The sequence joins TRBV6-5 to TRBJ2-1; 7 of the junction bases match TRBD1. The TCR originated in an adult who received the AZD1222 COVID-19 vaccine. The base sequence is TGTGCCAGCGGGGCGGACAGGAGCTACAATGAGCAGTTCTTC. Its amino acids are CASGADRSYNEQFF.